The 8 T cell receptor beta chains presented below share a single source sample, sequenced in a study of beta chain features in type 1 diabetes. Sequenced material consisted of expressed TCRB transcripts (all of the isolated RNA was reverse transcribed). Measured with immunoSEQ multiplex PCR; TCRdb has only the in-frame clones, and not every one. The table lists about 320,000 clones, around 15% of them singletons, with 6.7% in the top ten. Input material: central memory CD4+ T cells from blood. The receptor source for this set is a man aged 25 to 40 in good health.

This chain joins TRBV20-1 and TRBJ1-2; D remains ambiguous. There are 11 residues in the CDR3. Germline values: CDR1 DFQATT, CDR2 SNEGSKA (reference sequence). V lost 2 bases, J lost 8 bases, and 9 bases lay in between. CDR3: CSARTREGYTF. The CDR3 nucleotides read TGCAGTGCTAGAACAAGGGAGGGCTACACCTTC.

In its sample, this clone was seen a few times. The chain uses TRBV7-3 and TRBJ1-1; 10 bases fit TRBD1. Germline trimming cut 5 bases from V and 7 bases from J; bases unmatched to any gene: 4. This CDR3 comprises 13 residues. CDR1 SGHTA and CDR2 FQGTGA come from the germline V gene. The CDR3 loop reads CASSPGQGLEAFF. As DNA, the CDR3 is TGTGCCAGCAGCCCGGGACAGGGGCTTGAAGCTTTCTTT.

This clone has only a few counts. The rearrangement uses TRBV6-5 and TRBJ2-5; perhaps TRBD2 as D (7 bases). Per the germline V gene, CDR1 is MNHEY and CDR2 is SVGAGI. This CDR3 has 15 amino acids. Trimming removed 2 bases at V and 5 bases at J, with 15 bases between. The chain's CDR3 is CASSYAGAVGETQYF. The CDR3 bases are TGTGCCAGCAGTTACGCGGGGGCAGTGGGGGAGACCCAGTACTTC.

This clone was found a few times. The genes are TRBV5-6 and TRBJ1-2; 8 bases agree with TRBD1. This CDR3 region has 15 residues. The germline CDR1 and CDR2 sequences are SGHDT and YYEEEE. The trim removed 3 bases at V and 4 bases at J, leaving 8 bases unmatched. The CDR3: CASSSGTGVRYGYTF. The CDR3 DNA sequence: TGTGCCAGCAGCTCCGGGACAGGCGTGCGCTATGGCTACACCTTC.

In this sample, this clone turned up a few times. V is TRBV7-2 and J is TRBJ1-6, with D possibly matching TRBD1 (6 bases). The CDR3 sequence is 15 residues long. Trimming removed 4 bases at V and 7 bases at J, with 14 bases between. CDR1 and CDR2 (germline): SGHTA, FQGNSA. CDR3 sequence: CASSSMATGNSPLHF. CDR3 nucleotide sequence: TGTGCCAGCAGCTCGATGGCGACAGGAAATTCACCCCTCCACTTT.

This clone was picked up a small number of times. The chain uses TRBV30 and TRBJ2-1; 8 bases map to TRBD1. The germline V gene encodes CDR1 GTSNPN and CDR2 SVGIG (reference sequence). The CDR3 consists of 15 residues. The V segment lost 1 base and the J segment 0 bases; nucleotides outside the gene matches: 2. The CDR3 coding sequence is TGTGCCTGGAGTGGAGGACAGGGCTCCTACAATGAGCAGTTCTTC. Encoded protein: CAWSGGQGSYNEQFF. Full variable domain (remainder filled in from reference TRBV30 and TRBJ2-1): SQTIHQWPATLVQPVGSPLSLECTVEGTSNPNLYWYRQAAGRGLQLLFYSVGIGQISSEVPQNLSASRPQDRQFILSSKKLLLSDSGFYLCAWSGGQGSYNEQFFGPGTRLTVL.

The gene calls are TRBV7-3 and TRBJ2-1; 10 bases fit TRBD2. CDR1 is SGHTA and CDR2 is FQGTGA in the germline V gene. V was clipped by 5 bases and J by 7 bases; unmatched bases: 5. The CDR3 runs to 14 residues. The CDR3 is CASSLAGAENEQFF. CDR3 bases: TGTGCCAGCAGCCTAGCGGGAGCCGAGAATGAGCAGTTCTTC.

The CDR3 bases are TGTGCCAGCAGCTCCTTAGCGGGAGACACAGATACGCAGTATTTT. Protein: CASSSLAGDTDTQYF. The chain carries TRBV7-3 and TRBJ2-3; 9 nucleotides agree with TRBD2. V was clipped by 4 bases and J by 2 bases; unmatched bases: 4. The CDR3 runs to 15 residues. Germline values: CDR1 SGHTA, CDR2 FQGTGA.